The count of the clone carrying this T cell receptor (beta chain) is one. Its antigen is not known. V lost 2 bases and J lost 12, with 8 bases in between. The CDR3 is 11 residues long. In germline, CDR1 is MNHNY, CDR2 SVGAGI (reference sequence). This entry belongs to a study of B cell selection in AIRE deficiency. The study, taken as a whole, reports: Shorter CDR3s marked shared Treg sequences, biased toward few non-templated insertions. Of approximately 4,000 shared Treg TCRbeta sequences, 25% to 40% were healthy-only, around 10% patient-only.

The protocol was immunoSEQ multiplex PCR, while the TCRdb copy is restricted to in-frame clones and leaves out a portion. This table has fewer than 30,000 clones, around 97% appearing once. CD4+CD127+ cells were sorted as the conventional CD4 T cells. Sequencing input: CD4+CD127+ conventional T cells sorted from PBMCs. This TCR derives from a human donor in good health. The rearrangement joins TRBV6-6 to TRBJ2-1; D remains unclear. In DNA form, the CDR3 reads TGTGCCAGCAGTTACGCAGAGATGCAGTTCTTC. Translating it yields CASSYAEMQFF.